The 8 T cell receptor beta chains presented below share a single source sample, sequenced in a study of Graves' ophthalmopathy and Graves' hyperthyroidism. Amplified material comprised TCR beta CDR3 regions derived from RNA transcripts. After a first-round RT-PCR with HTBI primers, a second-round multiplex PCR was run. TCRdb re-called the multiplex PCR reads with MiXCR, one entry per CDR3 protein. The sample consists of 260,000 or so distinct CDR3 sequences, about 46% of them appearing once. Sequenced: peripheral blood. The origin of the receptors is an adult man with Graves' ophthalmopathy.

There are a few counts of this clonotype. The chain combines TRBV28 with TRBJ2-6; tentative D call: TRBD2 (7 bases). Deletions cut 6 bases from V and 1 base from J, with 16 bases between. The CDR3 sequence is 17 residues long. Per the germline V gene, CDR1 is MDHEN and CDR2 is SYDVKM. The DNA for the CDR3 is TGTGCCAGCAGGGGGGGGCAGGGCTTGTCTGGGGCCAACGTCCTGACTTTC. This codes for CASRGGQGLSGANVLTF.

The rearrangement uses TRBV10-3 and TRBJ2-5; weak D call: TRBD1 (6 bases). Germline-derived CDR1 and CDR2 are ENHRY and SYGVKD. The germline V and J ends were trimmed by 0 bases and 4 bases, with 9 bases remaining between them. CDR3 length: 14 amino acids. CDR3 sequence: CAISESEGGETQYF. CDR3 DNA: TGTGCCATCAGTGAGTCTGAAGGGGGAGAGACCCAGTACTTC.

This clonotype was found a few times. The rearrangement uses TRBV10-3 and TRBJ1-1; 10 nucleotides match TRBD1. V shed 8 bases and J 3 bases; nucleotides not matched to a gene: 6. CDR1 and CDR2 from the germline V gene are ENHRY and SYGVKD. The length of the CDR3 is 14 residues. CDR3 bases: TGTGCCATCGGCAGACAGGGGGCCGACACTGAAGCTTTCTTT. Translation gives CAIGRQGADTEAFF.

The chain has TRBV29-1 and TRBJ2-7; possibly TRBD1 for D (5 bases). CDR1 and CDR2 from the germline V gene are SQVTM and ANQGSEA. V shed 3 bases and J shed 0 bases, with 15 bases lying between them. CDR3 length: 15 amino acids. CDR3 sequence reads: CSVDSLGQGSYEQYF. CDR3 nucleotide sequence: TGCAGCGTTGATAGCTTGGGGCAGGGCTCCTACGAGCAGTACTTC.

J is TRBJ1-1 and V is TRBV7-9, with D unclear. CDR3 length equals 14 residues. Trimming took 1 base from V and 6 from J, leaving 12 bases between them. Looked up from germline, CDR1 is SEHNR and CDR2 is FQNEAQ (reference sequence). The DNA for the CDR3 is TGTGCCAGCAGCTTAGGTACGGCGGCCCCTGAAGCTTTCTTT. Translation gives CASSLGTAAPEAFF.

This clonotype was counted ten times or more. CDR3 bases: TGCAGCGTCACGGGGGAACTTGGCTACGAGCAGTACTTC. Translated, it gives CSVTGELGYEQYF. V usage is TRBV29-1 and J usage is TRBJ2-7, with TRBD2 as a possible D gene (6 bases). V gave up 6 bases and J gave up 3 bases, with 15 bases separating them. The CDR3 loop spans 13 amino acids. The germline CDR1 and CDR2 sequences are SQVTM and ANQGSEA.

The CDR3 region has the DNA TGTGCCAGCAGCGCGTCCCGGGACACGACTAACTATGGCTACACCTTC. This translates into CASSASRDTTNYGYTF. J is TRBJ1-2 and V is TRBV7-9, with a tentative D call TRBD1 (6 bases). The CDR3 has 16 amino acids. Germline assignment: CDR1 SEHNR and CDR2 FQNEAQ (reference sequence). Deletions cut 5 bases from V and 0 bases from J, with 16 bases between.

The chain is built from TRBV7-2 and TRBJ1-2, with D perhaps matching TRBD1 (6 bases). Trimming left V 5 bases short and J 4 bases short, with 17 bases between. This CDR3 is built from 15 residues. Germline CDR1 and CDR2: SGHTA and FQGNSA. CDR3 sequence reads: CASSQRGGPAYGYTF. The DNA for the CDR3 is TGTGCCAGCAGCCAAAGGGGGGGACCGGCCTATGGCTACACCTTC.